Listed here is a single T cell receptor (beta chain). Its cognate antigen is unknown. Trimming at V came to 7 bases and at J to 4 bases, leaving 5 bases not matched to a gene. Germline V gives CDR1 SGDLS, CDR2 YYNGEE. The CDR3 runs to 13 residues. This sample was included in a study of T cell responses to AZD1222 COVID-19 vaccine. Points from the study as a whole: Unmutated variant regions reportedly attract nearly half of all spike-specific TCRs. Sampled repertoires all dated from after the peak T cell response. There were mostly white British donors and more females than males, and clonal diversity was possibly underestimated.

TCRdb keeps only in-frame clones here, not all; method: immunoSEQ multiplex PCR. Here the sample spans roughly 140,000 clones, around 94% being singletons. Researchers grouped second doses given at about 4 or about 12 weeks into one pool. Sequencing used peripheral blood, obtained 28 days after the second AZD1222 dose. The sequence was collected from an adult who received the AZD1222 COVID-19 vaccine. The chain uses TRBV9 and TRBJ1-2; 9 bases are a match to TRBD1. CDR3 amino acids: CASGTGLTYGYTF. Here the CDR3 DNA reads TGTGCCAGCGGGACAGGGCTTACCTATGGCTACACCTTC.